A selection of T cell receptor beta chains follows, all from one sample in a study of T cell responses to AZD1222 COVID-19 vaccine. Clones were sequenced by immunoSEQ multiplex PCR, and TCRdb holds only the in-frame ones, with some missing. The sample shows about 150,000 clones, about nine tenths of them seen only once. This specimen consisted of peripheral blood, obtained on day 0 of AZD1222 vaccination. The receptors were gathered from an adult in good health. Both conserved end residues are part of each CDR3. The D gene is left open where the match is weak. Clone sizes are given selectively: once, few, many, or a class where the clone is expanded.

D: -
V: TRBV11-3
size: once
J: TRBJ2-7
CDR3: CASSLDGHEQYF
DNA: TGTGCCAGCAGCTTAGATGGCCACGAGCAGTACTTC

D: -
V: TRBV7-6
size: -
J: TRBJ1-3
CDR3: CASSPRANSGNTIYF
DNA: TGTGCCAGCAGCCCGCGGGCCAACTCTGGAAACACCATATATTTT

D: TRBD2
V: TRBV11-2
size: -
J: TRBJ2-1
CDR3: CASSLIRLAGTRREQFF
DNA: TGTGCCAGCAGCTTAATACGACTAGCGGGTACCCGTAGGGAGCAGTTCTTC

D: TRBD1
V: TRBV7-3
size: few
J: TRBJ2-2
CDR3: CASKPGQGGTGELFF
DNA: TGTGCCAGCAAACCGGGACAGGGGGGCACCGGGGAGCTGTTTTTT

D: -
V: TRBV2
size: -
J: TRBJ2-7
CDR3: CASFEPGSTYEQYF
DNA: TGTGCCAGCTTTGAACCCGGGAGCACCTACGAGCAGTACTTC

D: -
V: TRBV29-1
size: -
J: TRBJ2-7
CDR3: CSVRWADPYEQYF
DNA: TGCAGCGTTAGATGGGCTGACCCCTACGAGCAGTACTTC

D: TRBD1
V: TRBV5-1
size: -
J: TRBJ1-1
CDR3: CASSLGGWTGTEAFF
DNA: TGCGCCAGCAGCTTGGGCGGTTGGACAGGTACTGAAGCTTTCTTT

D: -
V: TRBV5-1
size: -
J: TRBJ1-4
CDR3: CASSWFGEGEKLFF
DNA: TGCGCCAGCAGCTGGTTCGGGGAGGGCGAAAAACTGTTTTTT

D: -
V: TRBV7-2
size: -
J: TRBJ2-1
CDR3: CASSFLLRGFYNEQFF
DNA: TGTGCCAGCAGCTTCCTCTTGCGGGGCTTCTACAATGAGCAGTTCTTC

D: TRBD2
V: TRBV4-1
size: few
J: TRBJ2-7
CDR3: CASSPGLAGGYEQYF
DNA: TGCGCCAGCAGCCCCGGACTAGCGGGAGGTTACGAGCAGTACTTC

D: -
V: TRBV15
size: -
J: TRBJ1-5
CDR3: CATSRGGAGNQPQHF
DNA: TGTGCCACCAGCAGAGGAGGCGCGGGGAATCAGCCCCAGCATTTT

D: -
V: TRBV5-8
size: -
J: TRBJ2-1
CDR3: CASSPQYNNEQFF
DNA: TGTGCCAGCAGCCCCCAATACAACAATGAGCAGTTCTTC

D: -
V: TRBV30
size: -
J: TRBJ1-5
CDR3: CAWSLWGNQPQHF
DNA: TGTGCCTGGAGTTTGTGGGGCAATCAGCCCCAGCATTTT

D: TRBD2
V: TRBV6-1
size: -
J: TRBJ2-3
CDR3: CASSAFSGTFGIDTQYF
DNA: TGTGCCAGCAGTGCGTTTAGCGGGACGTTTGGGATCGATACGCAGTATTTT

D: -
V: TRBV5-1
size: -
J: TRBJ1-1
CDR3: CASSLEGGDEAFF
DNA: TGCGCCAGCAGCTTGGAGGGGGGCGATGAAGCTTTCTTT

D: TRBD2
V: TRBV11-2
size: -
J: TRBJ2-1
CDR3: CASSSGLAVYNEQFF
DNA: TGTGCCAGCAGCTCTGGACTAGCGGTATACAATGAGCAGTTCTTC

D: -
V: TRBV19
size: -
J: TRBJ2-1
CDR3: CASSTAPLDEQFF
DNA: TGTGCCAGTAGTACTGCCCCCTTGGATGAGCAGTTCTTC

D: -
V: TRBV3-1/TRBV3-2
size: -
J: TRBJ1-2
CDR3: CASSQPGPGADGYTF
DNA: TGTGCCAGCAGCCAACCGGGGCCGGGGGCGGATGGCTACACCTTC

D: TRBD1
V: TRBV5-1
size: -
J: TRBJ1-6
CDR3: CASSLGDEGAWGSPLHF
DNA: TGCGCCAGCAGTCTTGGGGACGAGGGGGCGTGGGGTTCACCCCTCCACTTT

D: -
V: TRBV7-2
size: -
J: TRBJ1-1
CDR3: CASRIRGGGDTEAFF
DNA: TGTGCCAGCAGAATCAGGGGTGGGGGAGACACTGAAGCTTTCTTT

D: TRBD1
V: TRBV18
size: -
J: TRBJ1-1
CDR3: CASSLSGTGAAAFF
DNA: TGTGCCAGCTCATTATCCGGGACAGGCGCCGCGGCTTTCTTT

D: -
V: TRBV19
size: once
J: TRBJ2-1
CDR3: CASSIGSLGLEQFF
DNA: TGTGCCAGTAGTATTGGAAGTCTGGGGCTTGAGCAGTTCTTC

D: TRBD1
V: TRBV6-2/TRBV6-3
size: -
J: TRBJ2-7
CDR3: CASSYSSKGAFYEQYF
DNA: TGTGCCAGCAGTTACTCGAGTAAGGGGGCTTTCTACGAGCAGTACTTC

D: -
V: TRBV7-3
size: -
J: TRBJ1-1
CDR3: CASSLNGLMNTEAFF
DNA: TGTGCCAGCAGCTTAAATGGGTTGATGAACACTGAAGCTTTCTTT

D: -
V: TRBV3-1/TRBV3-2
size: -
J: TRBJ1-2
CDR3: CASTGVGGYGYTF
DNA: TGTGCCAGCACCGGTGTGGGGGGGTATGGCTACACCTTC

D: TRBD1
V: TRBV5-5
size: -
J: TRBJ2-7
CDR3: CASNPSTGNEQYF
DNA: TGTGCCAGCAACCCCTCGACAGGGAACGAGCAGTACTTC

D: -
V: TRBV19
size: -
J: TRBJ1-5
CDR3: CASSIDPRVPGNQPQHF
DNA: TGTGCCAGTAGTATAGATCCTAGGGTCCCGGGTAATCAGCCCCAGCATTTT

D: -
V: TRBV10-1
size: once
J: TRBJ1-2
CDR3: CASSEGRANYGYTF
DNA: TGCGCCAGCAGTGAGGGCAGAGCTAACTATGGCTACACCTTC

D: TRBD2
V: TRBV9
size: -
J: TRBJ2-1
CDR3: CASSVDKLAGAYNEQFF
DNA: TGTGCCAGCAGCGTAGACAAGCTAGCGGGAGCCTACAATGAGCAGTTCTTC

D: -
V: TRBV9
size: -
J: TRBJ2-1
CDR3: CASSPSRAAYNEQFF
DNA: TGTGCCAGCAGCCCGAGTAGGGCAGCCTACAATGAGCAGTTCTTC

D: -
V: TRBV6-5
size: -
J: TRBJ2-2
CDR3: CASNLPGELFF
DNA: TGTGCCAGCAACCTCCCCGGGGAGCTGTTTTTT

D: -
V: TRBV27
size: -
J: TRBJ1-5
CDR3: CASSYYSNQPQHF
DNA: TGTGCCAGCAGTTACTATAGCAATCAGCCCCAGCATTTT

D: -
V: TRBV2
size: -
J: TRBJ2-7
CDR3: CASSVNRHEQYF
DNA: TGTGCCAGCAGCGTAAACCGGCACGAGCAGTACTTC

D: TRBD1
V: TRBV7-2
size: -
J: TRBJ1-3
CDR3: CASRITGTDSGNTIYF
DNA: TGTGCCAGCAGAATCACCGGGACAGACTCTGGAAACACCATATATTTT

D: -
V: TRBV6-2/TRBV6-3
size: -
J: TRBJ1-2
CDR3: CASSYSAGNYGYTF
DNA: TGTGCCAGCAGTTACTCGGCAGGGAACTATGGCTACACCTTC

D: TRBD1
V: TRBV27
size: -
J: TRBJ1-4
CDR3: CASSSTGTGGWRHSEKLFF
DNA: TGTGCCAGCAGTTCAACCGGGACAGGGGGCTGGCGGCATTCGGAAAAACTGTTTTTT

D: -
V: TRBV24-1
size: once
J: TRBJ2-2
CDR3: CATSTTGAVRTGELFF
DNA: TGTGCCACCAGCACAACCGGGGCAGTCCGGACCGGGGAGCTGTTTTTT

D: -
V: TRBV15
size: once
J: TRBJ1-1
CDR3: CATSRQNEAFF
DNA: TGTGCCACCAGCAGGCAGAATGAAGCTTTCTTT